This T cell receptor beta chain emerged from a study of T cells in Graves' hyperthyroidism and ophthalmopathy. The study's findings and limits: The majority of expanded thyroid clonotypes above 0.001 also appeared in blood.

The germline V gene encodes CDR1 MNHNS and CDR2 SASEGT. The V and J ends lost 7 bases and 2 bases respectively, with 11 bases between them. CDR3 length: 13 residues. This clonotype was recorded only once. Its antigen is not known. TCR beta CDR3 regions were amplified from RNA transcripts. A first-round RT-PCR of the TCR CDR3 used the HTBI primer set. Using its own MiXCR run on the multiplex PCR reads, TCRdb lists one record per CDR3 protein. The table has about 280,000 distinct CDR3 sequences, 20% to 30% seen once; the top ten hold roughly a quarter. The rearrangement links TRBV6-1 to TRBJ2-5; D perhaps matches TRBD2 (6 bases). Sequencing was performed on blood. This TCR was sampled from a man aged 35-49 years with Graves' hyperthyroidism that later progressed to Graves' ophthalmopathy. CDR3 sequence (DNA): TGTGCCAGCACAGGGACTCTACAAGAGACCCAGTACTTC. Translating it yields CASTGTLQETQYF.